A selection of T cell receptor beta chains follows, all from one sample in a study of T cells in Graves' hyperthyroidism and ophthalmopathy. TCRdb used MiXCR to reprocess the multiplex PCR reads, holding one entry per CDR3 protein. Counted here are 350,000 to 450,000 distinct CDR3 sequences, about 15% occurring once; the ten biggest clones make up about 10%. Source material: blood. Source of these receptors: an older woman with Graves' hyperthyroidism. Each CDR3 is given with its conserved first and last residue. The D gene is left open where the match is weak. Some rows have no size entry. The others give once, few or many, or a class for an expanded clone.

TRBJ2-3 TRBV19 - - TGTGCCAGTAGTATAGACGGACAACCTGGGGCAGATACGCAGTATTTT CASSIDGQPGADTQYF
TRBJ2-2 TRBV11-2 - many TGTGCCAGCAGCCCATTACGGAGAGGGAACACCGGGGAGCTGTTTTTT CASSPLRRGNTGELFF
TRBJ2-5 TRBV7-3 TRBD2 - TGTGCCAGCAGCTTAACGCTAGCGGGGGGGGAGACCCAGTACTTC CASSLTLAGGETQYF
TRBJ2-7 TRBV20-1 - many TGCAGTGCGCAGAGCTCCTACGAGCAGTACTTC CSAQSSYEQYF
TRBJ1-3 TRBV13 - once TGTGCCAGCAGCCTCGGGGCCTTCTCTGGAAACACCATATATTTT CASSLGAFSGNTIYF
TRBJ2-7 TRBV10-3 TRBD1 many TGTGCCATCAGTGAGGGACAGGGGGTCTACGAGCAGTACTTC CAISEGQGVYEQYF
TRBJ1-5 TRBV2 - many TGTGCCAGCAGTGAAATCTCCAGGGGAAATCAGCCCCAGCATTTT CASSEISRGNQPQHF
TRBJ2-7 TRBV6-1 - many TGTGCCAGCAGGGGCGACTACGAGCAGTACTTC CASRGDYEQYF
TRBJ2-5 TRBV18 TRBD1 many TGTGCCAGCCACCCTAATGGACAGGGGACGGAGACCCAGTACTTC CASHPNGQGTETQYF
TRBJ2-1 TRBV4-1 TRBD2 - TGCGCCAGCAGCCAAGATCGGGTTGGCGGGAGATCTGGATATGAGCAGTTCTTC CASSQDRVGGRSGYEQFF
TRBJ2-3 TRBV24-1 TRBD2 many TGTGCCACCAGCCTAGCGGGAGGGCCAGCAGATACGCAGTATTTT CATSLAGGPADTQYF
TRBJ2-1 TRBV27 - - TGTGCCAGCAGATTAGGGACCATCACCTACAATGAGCAGTTCTTC CASRLGTITYNEQFF
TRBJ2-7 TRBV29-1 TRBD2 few TGCAGCGTTGGGGAGGGTTCCTACGAGCAGTACTTC CSVGEGSYEQYF
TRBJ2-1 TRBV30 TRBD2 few TGTGCCTGGCGTAGCGGGCCCCTATTTTCCAATGAGCAGTTCTTC CAWRSGPLFSNEQFF
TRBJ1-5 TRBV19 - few - CASTSDRTGENDQPQHF
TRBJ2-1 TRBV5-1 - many TGCGCCAGCAGCCTTAAACTAGAGGGCGATGAGCAGTTCTTC CASSLKLEGDEQFF
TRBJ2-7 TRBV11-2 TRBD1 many TGTGCCAGCAGCCCCAGGACCGGGACAGGGGGGTACGAGCAGTACTTC CASSPRTGTGGYEQYF
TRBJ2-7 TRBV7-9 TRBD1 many TGTGCCAGCAGCTTCGGGACAGGGATTTTCGAGCAGTACTTC CASSFGTGIFEQYF
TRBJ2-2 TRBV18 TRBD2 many TGTGCCAGCTCGCCTCAGGGACTAAGGAACACCGGGGAGCTGTTTTTT CASSPQGLRNTGELFF
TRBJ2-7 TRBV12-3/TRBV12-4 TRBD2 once TGTGCCAGCACCACTAGCGGGAGATACGAGCAGTACTTC CASTTSGRYEQYF
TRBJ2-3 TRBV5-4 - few TGTGCCAGCAGCCACCCGGGAACACGAACAGATACGCAGTATTTT CASSHPGTRTDTQYF
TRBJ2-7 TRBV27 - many TGTCCCCCCAACATGGGGGGACGCATAGAGTACGAGCAGTACTTC CPPNMGGRIEYEQYF
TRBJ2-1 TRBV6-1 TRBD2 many TGTGCCAGCAGTCTAGCGGACTCCTACAATGAGCAGTTCTTC CASSLADSYNEQFF
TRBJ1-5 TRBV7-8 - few TGTGCCAGCAGCCCTATGGGGATCCAGCCCCAGCATTTT CASSPMGIQPQHF
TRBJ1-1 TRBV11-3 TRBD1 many TGTGCCAGCAGCCCGGGGGGACAGATGAACACTGAAGCTTTCTTT CASSPGGQMNTEAFF
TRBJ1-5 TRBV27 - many TGTGCCAGCAGTTCCTGGGGCCCTAATCAGCCCCAGCATTTT CASSSWGPNQPQHF
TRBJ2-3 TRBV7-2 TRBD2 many TGTGCCAGCAGCTTAGTCCGGACTAGCGGGAGTTCAGATACGCAGTATTTT CASSLVRTSGSSDTQYF
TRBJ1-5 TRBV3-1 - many TGTGCCAGCAGCCAGCAGGGCGCAGATCAGCCCCAGCATTTT CASSQQGADQPQHF
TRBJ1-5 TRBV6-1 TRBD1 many TGTGCCAGCAGGGAGGGACAGGTGAATCAGCCCCAGCATTTT CASREGQVNQPQHF
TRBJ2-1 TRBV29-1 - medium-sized TGCAGCGTTGTGAGCTCCTACAATGAGCAGTTCTTC CSVVSSYNEQFF
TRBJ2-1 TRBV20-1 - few TGCAGTGCTAGAGATAACCATGAGCAGTTCTTC CSARDNHEQFF
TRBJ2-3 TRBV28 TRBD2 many TGTGCCAGCAGTCCCGTAGCGGGAGGGCGGACAGATACGCAGTATTTT CASSPVAGGRTDTQYF
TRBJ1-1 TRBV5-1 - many TGCGCCAGCAGCCCGGCCCAAGGACAGCCAAACACTGAAGCTTTCTTT CASSPAQGQPNTEAFF
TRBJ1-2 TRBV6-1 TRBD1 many TGTGCCAGCAGTGAGAGACAGGGCTATGGCTACACCTTC CASSERQGYGYTF
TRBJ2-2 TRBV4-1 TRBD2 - TGCGCCAGCAGCCAAGACAGGCGGGCTAGCGGGAGGAGCACCGGGGAGCTGTTTTTT CASSQDRRASGRSTGELFF
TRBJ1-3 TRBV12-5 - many TGTGCTAGTGGTTTGGGAGCGGCTGGAAACACCATATATTTT CASGLGAAGNTIYF